This is a list of T cell receptor beta chains from one sample in a study of blood T cell repertoires in COVID-19. Sequencing used immunoSEQ multiplex PCR; TCRdb keeps in-frame clones, though not all of them. Here the sample spans fewer than 350,000 clones, 75% to 85% being singletons. Sequencing input: peripheral blood. These receptors all come from a human donor in a cohort sampled during active COVID-19. Both conserved end residues are part of each CDR3. Fields, in order: D gene, clone size, J gene, V gene, CDR3 protein, CDR3 DNA. The D gene is left open where the match is weak. Expanded clones get a size class; other rows say once, few or many, or leave the size out.

>TRBD1|NA|TRBJ1-4|TRBV2
CASRYRGDEKLFF
TGTGCCAGCCGATACAGGGGTGATGAAAAACTGTTTTTT
>NA|NA|TRBJ1-6|TRBV6-5
CASSRTPRGTPLHF
TGTGCCAGCAGTCGGACACCAAGGGGGACACCCCTCCACTTT
>NA|NA|TRBJ2-3|TRBV6-2/TRBV6-3
CASSFTRDTQYF
TGTGCCAGCAGTTTCACACGAGATACGCAGTATTTT
>TRBD2|NA|TRBJ2-3|TRBV6-4
CASSPLAGGRGGTQYF
TGTGCCAGCAGTCCACTAGCGGGGGGCCGAGGGGGTACGCAGTATTTT
>NA|NA|TRBJ2-7|TRBV6-1
CASSEVASAYEQYF
TGTGCCAGCAGTGAAGTGGCTAGCGCCTACGAGCAGTACTTC
>TRBD2|NA|TRBJ2-5|TRBV9
CASSVGLAETQYF
TGTGCCAGCAGCGTCGGACTAGCTGAGACCCAGTACTTC
>TRBD1|NA|TRBJ1-5|TRBV5-5
CASSFSYRGNQPQHF
TGTGCCAGCAGCTTTTCGTACAGGGGGAATCAGCCCCAGCATTTT
>TRBD1|NA|TRBJ1-2|TRBV7-9
CASSFTGGMDYGYTF
TGTGCCAGCAGCTTTACAGGGGGGATGGACTATGGCTACACCTTC
>TRBD1|NA|TRBJ1-4|TRBV19
CASSINLGQGSEKLFF
TGTGCCAGTAGTATTAACTTGGGACAGGGAAGTGAAAAACTGTTTTTT
>TRBD1|once|TRBJ2-7|TRBV9
CASSVDQGARSYEQYF
TGTGCCAGCAGCGTAGATCAGGGGGCGCGTTCCTACGAGCAGTACTTC
>NA|NA|TRBJ2-5|TRBV25-1
CASSDGDLARETQYF
TGTGCCAGCAGTGATGGAGACCTAGCTCGAGAGACCCAGTACTTC
>NA|NA|TRBJ1-4|TRBV30
CAWSVYWGGEKLFF
TGTGCCTGGAGTGTATACTGGGGAGGGGAAAAACTGTTTTTT
>NA|few|TRBJ2-3|TRBV7-2
CASSLSGSTDTQYF
TGTGCCAGCAGCTTATCGGGAAGCACAGATACGCAGTATTTT
>NA|NA|TRBJ1-2|TRBV15
CATSRDRKGHGYTF
TGTGCCACCAGCAGAGATCGTAAGGGGCATGGCTACACCTTC
>NA|few|TRBJ1-2|TRBV30
CAWKGDYYNYGYTF
TGTGCCTGGAAGGGGGACTATTATAACTATGGCTACACCTTC
>TRBD1|few|TRBJ2-7|TRBV13
CASSPLRDRTTYEQYF
TGTGCCAGCAGCCCCCTCCGGGACAGGACCACCTACGAGCAGTACTTC
>NA|few|TRBJ2-5|TRBV19
CASSSGYQTQYF
TGTGCCAGTAGTTCAGGGTATCAGACCCAGTACTTC
>NA|NA|TRBJ1-2|TRBV6-1
CASSELEPGSYGYTF
TGTGCCAGCAGTGAACTCGAGCCGGGTTCATATGGCTACACCTTC
>NA|NA|TRBJ1-3|TRBV5-1
CASSLRSSPSGNTIYF
TGCGCCAGCAGCTTGAGGTCTAGTCCTTCTGGAAACACCATATATTTT
>TRBD1|NA|TRBJ1-2|TRBV19
CASSPIGTGTFGYTF
TGTGCCAGTAGTCCAATAGGGACAGGGACTTTTGGCTACACCTTC
>TRBD1|NA|TRBJ1-1|TRBV11-1
CASSGTGYQGAFF
TGTGCCAGCAGCGGGACAGGGTATCAAGGAGCTTTCTTT
>TRBD1|NA|TRBJ1-5|TRBV7-8
CASNRDRANQPQHF
TGTGCCAGCAACCGGGACAGGGCTAACCAGCCCCAGCATTTT
>NA|NA|TRBJ1-1|TRBV15
CATYREGNTEAFF
TGTGCCACTTACAGGGAGGGGAACACTGAAGCTTTCTTT
>NA|NA|TRBJ1-1|TRBV12-3/TRBV12-4
CASKVGWAAEAFF
TGTGCCAGCAAAGTGGGCTGGGCCGCTGAAGCTTTCTTT
>NA|NA|TRBJ2-3|TRBV2
CASSWATDTQYF
TGTGCCAGCAGTTGGGCCACAGATACGCAGTATTTT
>NA|NA|TRBJ1-2|TRBV19
CASSKAPRQATNYGYTF
TGTGCCAGTAGCAAAGCCCCCCGACAGGCCACTAACTATGGCTACACCTTC
>NA|NA|TRBJ2-3|TRBV23-1
CASSQWDWRVDTQYF
TGCGCCAGCAGTCAATGGGACTGGCGAGTAGATACGCAGTATTTT
>NA|NA|TRBJ1-4|TRBV6-6
CASSYRPSGNNEKLFF
TGTGCCAGCAGTTACCGCCCCAGCGGGAATAATGAAAAACTGTTTTTT
>TRBD1|NA|TRBJ2-3|TRBV5-4
CASSLDQGADTQYF
TGTGCCAGCAGCTTGGATCAGGGGGCAGATACGCAGTATTTT
>TRBD1|NA|TRBJ2-1|TRBV11-1
CASSRRGTGPYNEQFF
TGTGCCAGCAGCCGCCGGGGGACAGGGCCATACAATGAGCAGTTCTTC
>TRBD1|NA|TRBJ1-5|TRBV19
CASSKQGVPGQPQHF
TGTGCCAGTAGTAAACAGGGGGTCCCCGGACAGCCCCAGCATTTT
>NA|NA|TRBJ1-2|TRBV4-1
CASSQDGRVGGGYTF
TGCGCCAGCAGCCAAGATGGCCGCGTCGGAGGGGGCTACACCTTC
>NA|NA|TRBJ1-2|TRBV9
CASSHHQGLNYGYTF
TGTGCCAGCAGCCATCACCAGGGGCTCAACTATGGCTACACCTTC
>TRBD1|NA|TRBJ1-6|TRBV19
CASKGTGGSPLHF
TGTGCCAGTAAAGGGACAGGGGGTTCACCCCTCCACTTT
>NA|NA|TRBJ1-1|TRBV3-1/TRBV3-2
CASSRYRIQADTEAFF
TGTGCCAGCAGCCGGTATAGAATTCAGGCTGACACTGAAGCTTTCTTT
>NA|NA|TRBJ1-1|TRBV4-1
CASSQELMNTEAFF
TGCGCCAGCAGCCAAGAACTTATGAACACTGAAGCTTTCTTT
>TRBD2|NA|TRBJ2-1|TRBV5-6
CASSAGGWVATYNEQFF
TGTGCCAGCAGCGCGGGGGGTTGGGTAGCGACCTACAATGAGCAGTTCTTC
>NA|NA|TRBJ2-6|TRBV6-4
CASSERGGTGANVLTF
TGTGCCAGCAGTGAAAGAGGGGGTACCGGGGCCAACGTCCTGACTTTC
>TRBD2|NA|TRBJ2-3|TRBV6-5
CASKLSGGEVDTQYF
TGTGCCAGCAAACTTAGCGGGGGGGAGGTAGATACGCAGTATTTT
>NA|NA|TRBJ2-5|TRBV24-1
CATSDREETQYF
TGTGCCACCAGTGATCGAGAAGAGACCCAGTACTTC
>NA|many|TRBJ2-7|TRBV5-1
CASSLTTAYEQYF
TGCGCCAGCAGCTTGACGACAGCCTACGAGCAGTACTTC
>TRBD1|once|TRBJ2-1|TRBV11-3
CASSRDRGRNEQFF
TGTGCCAGCAGCCGGGACAGGGGAAGGAATGAGCAGTTCTTC
>TRBD1|few|TRBJ2-2|TRBV6-5
CASSWDPQGDGELFF
TGTGCCAGCAGTTGGGATCCACAGGGGGATGGGGAGCTGTTTTTT
>NA|NA|TRBJ1-5|TRBV6-5
CASNREPGSNQPQHF
TGTGCCAGCAACCGGGAACCCGGTAGCAATCAGCCCCAGCATTTT
>NA|once|TRBJ2-5|TRBV4-2
CASSQEIGAQETQYF
TGTGCCAGCAGCCAAGAGATAGGGGCCCAAGAGACCCAGTACTTC
>NA|NA|TRBJ2-7|TRBV4-1
CASSQPLDEQYF
TGCGCCAGCAGCCAACCTCTTGACGAGCAGTACTTC
>NA|NA|TRBJ1-2|TRBV30
CAWSVAGITNYGYTF
TGTGCCTGGAGTGTAGCAGGGATAACTAACTATGGCTACACCTTC
>TRBD1|NA|TRBJ1-1|TRBV5-1
CASSTGGASFF
TGCGCCAGCAGCACAGGGGGCGCTTCTTTCTTT
>NA|few|TRBJ2-4|TRBV10-2
CASSESRGSSYAKNIQYF
TGCGCCAGCAGTGAGTCGAGGGGGAGCAGCTATGCCAAAAACATTCAGTACTTC
>TRBD2|NA|TRBJ2-1|TRBV4-2
CASSPLRGTSGGAGNEQFF
TGTGCCAGCAGCCCGTTAAGGGGGACTAGCGGGGGGGCTGGGAATGAGCAGTTCTTC
>TRBD2|NA|TRBJ2-3|TRBV3-1/TRBV3-2
CASSQEWLASGVTDTQYF
TGTGCCAGCAGCCAAGAGTGGCTCGCTAGCGGGGTGACAGATACGCAGTATTTT
>TRBD1|NA|TRBJ1-5|TRBV6-6
CASSPDSGQGGNQPQHF
TGTGCCAGCAGTCCTGACTCAGGACAGGGGGGCAATCAGCCCCAGCATTTT
>NA|few|TRBJ1-1|TRBV5-4
CASSWNRDTEAFF
TGTGCCAGCAGCTGGAATCGGGACACTGAAGCTTTCTTT